This T cell receptor beta chain was sequenced in a study of cytotoxic CD8 clonotypes in ibrutinib-treated CLL. To note about this clone: Its antigen is currently unknown.

Data came from immunoSEQ multiplex PCR; TCRdb stores just in-frame clones and leaves some out. The sample includes tens of thousands of clones, around 68% of them seen just once. Study-level points and caveats: The study sampled sustained-remission and progressing patients at different times. At baseline, clonality was higher than in age-matched healthy donors and correlated with CD8+ counts.

The CDR3 is made up of 14 amino acids. Between the trimmed V and J ends, which lost 1 base and 3 bases, there was a span of 9 bases. CDR1 MNHNS and CDR2 SASEGT come from the germline V gene. The receptor's source is a human donor with chronic lymphocytic leukemia. V is TRBV6-1 and J is TRBJ1-2; no definite D call. Sample: PBMCs, taken after 12 months of ibrutinib treatment. The DNA for the CDR3 is TGTGCCAGCAGTGAAGGTTCAACATACTATGGCTACACCTTC. This encodes CASSEGSTYYGYTF.